Presented here are 18 T cell receptor beta chains from one specimen sequenced in a study of cytomegalovirus exposure and HLA in healthy donors. PCR amplification relied on 60 Vbeta primers (plus 13 Jbeta primers). This table comes from immunoSEQ multiplex PCR, and its TCRdb copy is limited to in-frame clones, with some not included. Among 60,000 to 85,000 clones listed, more than 65% were seen once. The source material was PBMCs. These receptors were collected from a man between 65 and 85 years old in good health and CMV-seropositive.

This clone was recorded once. V and J are TRBV7-9 and TRBJ2-7; 10 positions agree with TRBD2. The germline gives CDR1 SEHNR, CDR2 FQNEAQ (reference sequence). V lost 7 bases to trimming and J lost 0 bases; unmatched junction nucleotides: 12. This CDR3 has 17 residues. This CDR3 reads CASIGGTGTSVSYEQYF. Written as DNA, the CDR3 is TGTGCCAGCATCGGGGGGACCGGGACTAGCGTCTCCTACGAGCAGTACTTC.

A few counts support this clone. This chain uses TRBV6-1 with TRBJ2-3, with D possibly TRBD2 on 6 matching bases. CDR3 size: 15 residues. V lost 6 bases to trimming and J lost 0 bases, with 13 bases between them. Germline V gives CDR1 MNHNS, CDR2 SASEGT. The DNA of the CDR3 is TGTGCCAGCAGGCTCGGGACTTCTAGCACAGATACGCAGTATTTT. Translating it yields CASRLGTSSTDTQYF.

The V gene is TRBV6-6, the J gene TRBJ1-4; TRBD1 aligns across 10 bases. V lost 0 bases to trimming and J lost 5 bases; unmatched junction nucleotides: 0. Germline V gene data show CDR1 as MNHNY and CDR2 as SVGAGI (reference sequence). The CDR3 has 15 amino acids. The CDR3 bases are TGTGCCAGCAGTTACTCGGACAGGGGGAATGAAAAACTGTTTTTT. It translates to CASSYSDRGNEKLFF.

The chain joins TRBV6-4 to TRBJ2-3, with 12 positions matching TRBD2. V was pared by 2 bases and J by 4 bases, with 4 bases of the junction left unmatched. The CDR3 loop spans 16 amino acids. Germline V gene lookup returns CDR1 MRHNA and CDR2 SNTAGT. The chain's CDR3 is CASSDVTSGGADTQYF. CDR3 DNA: TGTGCCAGCAGTGACGTGACTAGCGGGGGAGCAGATACGCAGTATTTT.

The chain has TRBV28 and TRBJ2-2, with TRBD1 matching 7 bases. Unmatched junction bases numbered 6, after V lost 4 bases and J lost 1 base. Germline V gives CDR1 MDHEN, CDR2 SYDVKM. CDR3 length equals 16 residues. The CDR3, as DNA: TGTGCCAGCAGTTCGCCCGGGACAGTGAACACCGGGGAGCTGTTTTTT. This gives the protein CASSSPGTVNTGELFF.

The V call is TRBV29-1, the J call TRBJ2-7, with 8 bases matching TRBD2. Germline values: CDR1 SQVTM, CDR2 ANQGSEA. The V and J ends lost 4 bases and 7 bases, in that order; junction bases with no gene match: 15. The CDR3 extends over 15 amino acids. The CDR3 nucleotides are TGCAGCGTTGGGGGGGGTGGAGCGGGAGACTGGGAGCAGTACTTC. It translates to CSVGGGGAGDWEQYF.

The gene calls are TRBV2 and TRBJ2-1; D not certain. This CDR3 is built from 11 residues. V lost 9 bases and J lost 4, with 7 bases in between. Germline V CDR1 and CDR2: SNHLY, FYNNEI. Written as DNA, the CDR3 is TGTGCCAGTCACTATTACAATGAGCAGTTCTTC. The encoded protein is CASHYYNEQFF. Using reference TRBV2 and TRBJ2-1 for the parts outside the CDR3, the full variable domain is EPEVTQTPSHQVTQMGQEVILRCVPISNHLYFYWYRQILGQKVEFLVSFYNNEISEKSEIFDDQFSVERPDGSNFTLKIRSTKLEDSAMYFCASHYYNEQFFGPGTRLTVL.

This chain connects TRBV18 to TRBJ2-4, with 10 bases fitting TRBD2. The germline V gene has CDR1 KGHSH and CDR2 LQKENI. The CDR3 loop spans 16 amino acids. With V trimmed by 5 bases and J by 0 bases, 4 bases remained unmatched. This CDR3 is CASSSTSGIAKNIQYF. CDR3 DNA sequence: TGTGCCAGCTCATCAACTAGCGGGATAGCCAAAAACATTCAGTACTTC.

This clone was recorded only once. J is TRBJ1-2 and V is TRBV6-5; a weak D match, TRBD1 (5 bases). CDR1 is MNHEY and CDR2 is SVGAGI in the germline V gene. V dropped 2 bases and J dropped 4 bases, with 14 bases sitting between them. The CDR3 has 15 amino acids. CDR3 nucleotides: TGTGCCAGCAGTTACAGGGGACGGGGGGGCTATGGCTACACCTTC. Its protein product is CASSYRGRGGYGYTF.

This clone occurred once. The chain carries TRBV1 and TRBJ2-5; the table names TRBD2, a call not compared with the DNA. TRBV1 is a known pseudogene. The CDR3 is made up of 17 amino acids. The CDR3, as DNA: TGCACCAGCAGCCGCAGATCTAGCGGGGGCCTTCAAGAGACCCAGTACTTC. The encoded protein is CTSSRRSSGGLQETQYF.

The chain is built from TRBV7-2 and TRBJ2-1; D remains unclear. V dropped 0 bases and J dropped 2 bases, with 5 bases sitting between them. Germline CDR1 is SGHTA and CDR2 is FQGNSA. The length of the CDR3 is 14 residues. Here the CDR3 DNA reads TGTGCCAGCAGCTTAGCAGAGACCTACAATGAGCAGTTCTTC. It translates to CASSLAETYNEQFF.

The chain employs TRBV5-4 and TRBJ1-1, with D unclear. This CDR3 contains 14 residues. CDR1 is SGHNT and CDR2 is YYREEE in the germline V gene (reference sequence). V was cut by 0 bases and J by 6 bases, with 12 bases left in between. The DNA of the CDR3 is TGTGCCAGCAGCTTGGCCCTAGCTGACGCTGAAGCTTTCTTT. Its translation is CASSLALADAEAFF.

The chain uses TRBV6-1 and TRBJ1-4; D is perhaps TRBD1 (5 bases). The CDR3 runs to 14 residues. Trimming cost V 2 bases and J 7 bases, with 11 bases left between them. From germline, CDR1 is MNHNS and CDR2 SASEGT. Written as DNA, the CDR3 is TGTGCCAGCAGTGAAAGGGGTAGGAGTGAAAAACTGTTTTTT. Amino acid sequence: CASSERGRSEKLFF.

The CDR3 nucleotides are TGTGCCAGCAGCCCTCAAGGACAGGCCGCGGTTTATGGCTACACCTTC. The encoded protein is CASSPQGQAAVYGYTF. This chain uses TRBV7-2 with TRBJ1-2; 7 bases are shared with TRBD1. Germline V gene lookup returns CDR1 SGHTA and CDR2 FQGNSA. V lost 5 bases to trimming and J lost 5 bases; unmatched junction nucleotides: 14. The length of the CDR3 is 16 residues.

This chain links TRBV29-1 with TRBJ1-1; D gene uncertain. This CDR3 is built from 14 residues. Deletions cut 5 bases from V and 0 bases from J, with 13 bases between. Germline CDR1 reads SQVTM; CDR2 reads ANQGSEA. DNA of the CDR3: TGCAGCGTTACCCCATACGGGGTGAACACTGAAGCTTTCTTT. Translating gives CSVTPYGVNTEAFF.

CDR3 DNA: TGTGCCTGGACCGTCGGGCTAGCGGGGCGAAATGAGCAGTTCTTC. Translating it yields CAWTVGLAGRNEQFF. The chain joins TRBV30 to TRBJ2-1; TRBD2 matches at 9 bases. V was pared by 4 bases and J by 7 bases, with 11 bases of the junction left unmatched. CDR1 and CDR2 from the germline V gene are GTSNPN and SVGIG (reference sequence). This CDR3 spans 15 amino acids.

This chain connects TRBV9 to TRBJ1-1, with 9 bases fitting TRBD1. Germline trimming cut 3 bases from V and 1 base from J; bases unmatched to any gene: 7. The CDR3 spans 16 residues. Per the germline V gene, CDR1 is SGDLS and CDR2 is YYNGEE. The CDR3 bases are TGTGCCAGCAGCGAGCCGGGACAGGGACCGAACACTGAAGCTTTCTTT. It translates to CASSEPGQGPNTEAFF.

The rearrangement links TRBV18 to TRBJ1-1; D remains unclear. The V and J ends lost 0 bases and 6 bases respectively, with 5 bases between them. Germline V gene data show CDR1 as KGHSH and CDR2 as LQKENI. The CDR3 runs to 12 residues. CDR3 protein: CASSPPAAEAFF. DNA for the CDR3: TGTGCCAGCTCACCACCAGCGGCTGAAGCTTTCTTT.